Shown below are 5 T cell receptor beta chains from a single sample sequenced in a study of PD-1 blockade in classical Hodgkin lymphoma. This sample's time point: cycle 4 day 1 (C4D1), after five to seven weeks of nivolumab. Relapse was seen in all patients after autologous stem cell transplantation, and brentuximab vedotin exposure was variable. Assay used: immunoSEQ multiplex PCR; TCRdb lists only in-frame clones, some missing. This sample has tens of thousands of clones; 90% occur once, and the top ten carry 14%. Sequenced material: peripheral blood mononuclear cells (PBMCs), taken before the fourth cycle of nivolumab. The receptors were gathered from a human donor with classical Hodgkin lymphoma.

The chain links TRBV4-2 to TRBJ2-7; D possibly corresponds to TRBD2 (6 bases). The CDR3 loop spans 16 amino acids. The V end lost 0 bases, the J end lost 3 bases, and 15 bases lay between the germline ends. CDR1 LGHNA and CDR2 YNFKEQ come from the germline V gene. In DNA form, the CDR3 reads TGTGCCAGCAGCCAAGATGGAGGGCTAGCTGTCTACGAGCAGTACTTC. This translates into CASSQDGGLAVYEQYF.

This chain joins TRBV5-8 and TRBJ1-5; perhaps TRBD1 as D (6 bases). The germline V gene has CDR1 SGHTS and CDR2 YDEGEE. The CDR3 spans 15 residues. V was clipped by 5 bases and J by 3 bases, with 15 bases between them. CDR3 nucleotide sequence: TGTGCCAGCAGGCCCAGGGGTACCCCCAATCAGCCCCAGCATTTT. It translates to CASRPRGTPNQPQHF. Together with reference TRBV5-8 and TRBJ1-5, the CDR3 gives the full variable domain: EAGVTQSPTHLIKTRGQQATLRCSPISGHTSVYWYQQALGLGLQFLLWYDEGEERNRGNFPPRFSGRQFPNYSSELNVNALELEDSALYLCASRPRGTPNQPQHFGDGTRLSIL.

The chain joins TRBV5-8 to TRBJ2-7, with 11 bases that match TRBD2. Germline V gene lookup returns CDR1 SGHTS and CDR2 YDEGEE. CDR3 length: 17 residues. The ends lost 1 base at V and 6 bases at J; junction bases unmatched: 12. The DNA of the CDR3 is TGTGCCAGCAGCTTGTTCCTAGTAGCGGGAGGGCCTCCCGAGCAGTACTTC. Translating it yields CASSLFLVAGGPPEQYF.

A remark on this clone: One junction end does not reproduce the germline sequence, and a read error may be involved. This specimen includes other DNA sequences encoding the same CDR3. The chain links TRBV5-8 to TRBJ2-1; D possibly corresponds to TRBD2 (5 bases). Germline lookup yields CDR1 SGHTS and CDR2 YDEGEE. CDR3 length equals 16 residues. This CDR3 is CASSAAGRTSYNEQFF. DNA for the CDR3: TGTGCCAGCAGCGCTGCGGGTAGAACTTCCTACAATGAACAGTTCTTC.

V and J are TRBV2 and TRBJ1-5, with 7 bases fitting TRBD1. V lost 8 bases and J lost 6; bases outside the gene matches: 7. The V gene's germline CDR1 is SNHLY and CDR2 FYNNEI. The CDR3 sequence is 13 residues long. The CDR3 region is CASGSDRTQPQHF. The CDR3 nucleotides read TGTGCCAGCGGGTCGGACAGGACTCAGCCCCAGCATTTT.